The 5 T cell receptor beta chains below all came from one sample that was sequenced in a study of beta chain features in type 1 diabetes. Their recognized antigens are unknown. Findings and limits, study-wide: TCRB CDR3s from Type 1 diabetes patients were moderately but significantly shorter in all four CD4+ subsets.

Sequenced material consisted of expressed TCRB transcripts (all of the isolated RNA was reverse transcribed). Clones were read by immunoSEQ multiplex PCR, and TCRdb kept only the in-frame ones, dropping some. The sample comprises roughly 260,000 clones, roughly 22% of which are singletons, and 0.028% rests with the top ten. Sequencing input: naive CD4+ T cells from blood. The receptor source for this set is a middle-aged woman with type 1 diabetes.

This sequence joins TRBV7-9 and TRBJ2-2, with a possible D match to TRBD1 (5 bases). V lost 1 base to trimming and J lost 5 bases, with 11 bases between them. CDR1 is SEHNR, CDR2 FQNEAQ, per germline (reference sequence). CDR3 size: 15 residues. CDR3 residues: CASSLGTGHTGELFF. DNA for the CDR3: TGTGCCAGCAGCTTAGGCACAGGACATACCGGGGAGCTGTTTTTT.

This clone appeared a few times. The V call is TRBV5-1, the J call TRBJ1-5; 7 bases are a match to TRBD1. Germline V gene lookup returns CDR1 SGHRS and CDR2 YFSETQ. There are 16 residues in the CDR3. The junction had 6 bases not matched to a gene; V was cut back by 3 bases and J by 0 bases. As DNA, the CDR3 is TGCGCCAGCAGCTGGGGGGACAGTTCTAGCAATCAGCCCCAGCATTTT. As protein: CASSWGDSSSNQPQHF.

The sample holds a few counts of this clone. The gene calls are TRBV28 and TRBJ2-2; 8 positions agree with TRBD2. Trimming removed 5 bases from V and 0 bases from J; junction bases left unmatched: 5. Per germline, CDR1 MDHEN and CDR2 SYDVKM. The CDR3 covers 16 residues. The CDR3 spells CASSATSGANTGELFF. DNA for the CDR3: TGTGCCAGCAGTGCCACTAGCGGCGCGAACACCGGGGAGCTGTTTTTT.

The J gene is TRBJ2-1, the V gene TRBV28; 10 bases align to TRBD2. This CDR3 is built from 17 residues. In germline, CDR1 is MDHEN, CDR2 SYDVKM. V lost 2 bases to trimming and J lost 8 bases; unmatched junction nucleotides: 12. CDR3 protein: CASSLRQAGGPHDEQFF. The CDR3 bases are TGTGCCAGCAGTTTAAGGCAAGCGGGAGGGCCTCATGATGAGCAGTTCTTC.

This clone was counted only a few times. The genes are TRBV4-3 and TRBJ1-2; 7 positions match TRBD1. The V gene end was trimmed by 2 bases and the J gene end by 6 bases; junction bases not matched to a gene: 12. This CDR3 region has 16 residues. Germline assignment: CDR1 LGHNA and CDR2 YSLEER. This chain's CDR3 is CASSQLSRGGANGYTF. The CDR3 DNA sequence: TGCGCCAGCAGCCAACTTTCCCGAGGGGGCGCCAATGGCTACACCTTC.